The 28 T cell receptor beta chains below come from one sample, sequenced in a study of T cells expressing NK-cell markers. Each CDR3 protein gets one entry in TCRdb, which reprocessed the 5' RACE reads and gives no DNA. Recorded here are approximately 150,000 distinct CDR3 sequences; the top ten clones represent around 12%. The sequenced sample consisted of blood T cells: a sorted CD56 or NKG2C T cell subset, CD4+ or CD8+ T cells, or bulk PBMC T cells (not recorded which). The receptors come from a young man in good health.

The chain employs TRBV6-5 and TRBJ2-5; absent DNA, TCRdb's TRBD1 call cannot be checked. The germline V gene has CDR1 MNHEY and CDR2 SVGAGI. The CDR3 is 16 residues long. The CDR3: CASSYSSPAGQETQYF.

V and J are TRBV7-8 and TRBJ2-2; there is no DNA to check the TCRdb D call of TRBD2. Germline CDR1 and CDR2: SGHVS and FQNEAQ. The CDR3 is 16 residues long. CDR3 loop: CASSLGAGAITGELFF.

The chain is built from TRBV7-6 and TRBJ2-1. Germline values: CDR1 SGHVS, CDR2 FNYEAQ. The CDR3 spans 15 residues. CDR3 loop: CASSPTQSSYNEQFF.

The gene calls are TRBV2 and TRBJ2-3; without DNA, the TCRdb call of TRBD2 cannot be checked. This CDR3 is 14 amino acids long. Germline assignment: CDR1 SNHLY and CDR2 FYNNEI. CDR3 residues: CASSEGSGRDTQYF.

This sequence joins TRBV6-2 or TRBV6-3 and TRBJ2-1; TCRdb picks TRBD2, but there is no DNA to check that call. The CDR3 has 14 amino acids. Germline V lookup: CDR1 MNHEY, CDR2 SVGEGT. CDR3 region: CASSAVLAGGEQFF.

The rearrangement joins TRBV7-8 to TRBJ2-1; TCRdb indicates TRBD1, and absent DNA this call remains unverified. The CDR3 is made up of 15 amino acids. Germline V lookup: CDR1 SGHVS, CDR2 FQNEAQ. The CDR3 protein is CASSPGTPIYNEQFF.

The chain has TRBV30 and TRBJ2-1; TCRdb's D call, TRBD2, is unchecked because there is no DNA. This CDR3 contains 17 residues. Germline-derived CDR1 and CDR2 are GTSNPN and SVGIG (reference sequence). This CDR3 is CAWGGSTRFLAGREQFF.

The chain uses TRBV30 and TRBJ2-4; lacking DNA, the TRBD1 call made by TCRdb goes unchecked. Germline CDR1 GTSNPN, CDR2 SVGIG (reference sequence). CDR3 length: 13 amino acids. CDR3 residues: CAHSGEQRNIQYF.

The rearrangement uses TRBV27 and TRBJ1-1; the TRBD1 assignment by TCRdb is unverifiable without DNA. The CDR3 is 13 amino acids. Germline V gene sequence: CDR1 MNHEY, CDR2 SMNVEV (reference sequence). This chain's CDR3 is CASRTGLNTEAFF.

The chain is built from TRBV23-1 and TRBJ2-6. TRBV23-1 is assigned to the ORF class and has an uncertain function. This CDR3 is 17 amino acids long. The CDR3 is CASSQSRLFSGANVLTF.

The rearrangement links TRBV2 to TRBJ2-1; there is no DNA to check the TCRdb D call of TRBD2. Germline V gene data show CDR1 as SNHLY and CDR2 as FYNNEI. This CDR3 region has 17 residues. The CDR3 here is CASSETSPLSSYNEQFF.

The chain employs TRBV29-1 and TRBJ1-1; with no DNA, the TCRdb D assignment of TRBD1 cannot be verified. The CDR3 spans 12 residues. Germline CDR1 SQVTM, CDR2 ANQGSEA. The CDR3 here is CSVAGQGFEAFF. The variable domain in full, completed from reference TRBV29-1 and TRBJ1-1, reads SAVISQKPSRDICQRGTSLTIQCQVDSQVTMMFWYRQQPGQSLTLIATANQGSEATYESGFVIDKFPISRPNLTFSTLTVSNMSPEDSSIYLCSVAGQGFEAFFGQGTRLTVV.

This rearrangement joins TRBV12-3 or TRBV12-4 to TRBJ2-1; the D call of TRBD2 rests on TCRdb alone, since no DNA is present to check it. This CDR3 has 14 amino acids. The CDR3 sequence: CASSFESGTRGQFF.

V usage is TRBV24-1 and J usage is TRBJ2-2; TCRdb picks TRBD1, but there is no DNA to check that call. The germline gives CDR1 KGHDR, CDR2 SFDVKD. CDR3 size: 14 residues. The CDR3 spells CATSGQGIDGELFF.

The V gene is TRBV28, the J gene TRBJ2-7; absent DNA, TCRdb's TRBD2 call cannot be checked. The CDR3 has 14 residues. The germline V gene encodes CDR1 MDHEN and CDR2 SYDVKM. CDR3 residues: CASSLKGFSGEQYF.

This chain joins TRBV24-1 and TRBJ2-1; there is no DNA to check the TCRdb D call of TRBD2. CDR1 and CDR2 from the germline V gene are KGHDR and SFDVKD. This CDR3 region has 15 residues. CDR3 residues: CATSAPGTSHNEQFF.

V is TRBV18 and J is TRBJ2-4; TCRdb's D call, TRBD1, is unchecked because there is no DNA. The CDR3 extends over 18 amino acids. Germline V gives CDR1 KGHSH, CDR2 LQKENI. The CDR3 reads CASSPTGLGGLAKNIQYF.

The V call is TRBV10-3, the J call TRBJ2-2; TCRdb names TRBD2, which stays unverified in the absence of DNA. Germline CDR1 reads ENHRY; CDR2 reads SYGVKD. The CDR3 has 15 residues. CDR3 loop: CAISSPGLAAGELFF.

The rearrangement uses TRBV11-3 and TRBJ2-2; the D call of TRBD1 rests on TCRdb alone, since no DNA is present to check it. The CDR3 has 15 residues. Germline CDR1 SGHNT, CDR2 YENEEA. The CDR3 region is CASSHTGVNTGELFF.

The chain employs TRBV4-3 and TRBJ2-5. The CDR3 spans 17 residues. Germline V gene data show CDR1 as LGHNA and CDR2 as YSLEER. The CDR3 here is CASSQDLGDDSQETQYF.

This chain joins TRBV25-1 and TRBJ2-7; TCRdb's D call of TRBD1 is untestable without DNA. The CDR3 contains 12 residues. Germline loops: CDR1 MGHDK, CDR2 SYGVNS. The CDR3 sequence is CASRTGAYEQYF.

CDR3 protein: CASSQGTSGSLSNEQFF. The chain has TRBV4-3 and TRBJ2-1; lacking DNA, the TRBD2 call made by TCRdb goes unchecked. The germline gives CDR1 LGHNA, CDR2 YSLEER. The CDR3 covers 17 residues.

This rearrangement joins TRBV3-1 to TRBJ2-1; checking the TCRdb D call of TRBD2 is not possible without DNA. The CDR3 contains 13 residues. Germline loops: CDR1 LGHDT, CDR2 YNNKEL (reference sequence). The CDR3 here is CASSQGLVSEQFF.

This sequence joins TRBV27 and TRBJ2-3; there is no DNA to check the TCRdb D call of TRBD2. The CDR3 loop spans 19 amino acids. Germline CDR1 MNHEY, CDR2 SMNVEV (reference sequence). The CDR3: CASSLWFLAGETSTDTQYF.

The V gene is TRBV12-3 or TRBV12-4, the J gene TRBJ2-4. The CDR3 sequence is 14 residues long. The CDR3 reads CASSPYAAKNIQYF.

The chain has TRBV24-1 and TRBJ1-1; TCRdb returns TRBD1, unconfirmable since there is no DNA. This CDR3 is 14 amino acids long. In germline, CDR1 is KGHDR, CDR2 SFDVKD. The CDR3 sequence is CATSDGQVNTEAFF.

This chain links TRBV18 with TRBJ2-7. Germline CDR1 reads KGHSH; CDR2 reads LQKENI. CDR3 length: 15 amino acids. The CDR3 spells CASSARDRASYEQYF.

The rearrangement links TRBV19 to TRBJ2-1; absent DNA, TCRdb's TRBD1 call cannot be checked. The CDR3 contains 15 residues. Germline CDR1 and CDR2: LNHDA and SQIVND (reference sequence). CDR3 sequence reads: CASSMGQGLYNEQFF.